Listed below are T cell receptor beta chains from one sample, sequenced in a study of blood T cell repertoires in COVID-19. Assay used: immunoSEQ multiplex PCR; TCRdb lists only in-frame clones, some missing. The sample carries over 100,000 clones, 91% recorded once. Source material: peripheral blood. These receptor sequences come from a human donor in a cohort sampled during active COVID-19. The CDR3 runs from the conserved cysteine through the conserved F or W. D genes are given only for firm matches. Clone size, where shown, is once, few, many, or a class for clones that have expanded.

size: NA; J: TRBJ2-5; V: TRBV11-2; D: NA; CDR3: CASSLVGETQYF; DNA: TGTGCCAGCAGCTTAGTCGGAGAGACCCAGTACTTC
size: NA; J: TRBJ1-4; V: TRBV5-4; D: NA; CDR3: CASSLASQSNEKLFF; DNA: TGTGCCAGCAGCTTAGCGTCGCAGAGTAATGAAAAACTGTTTTTT
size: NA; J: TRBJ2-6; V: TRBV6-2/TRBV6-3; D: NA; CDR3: CASSYYRVGSGANVLTF; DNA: TGTGCCAGCAGTTACTATCGAGTCGGGTCTGGGGCCAACGTCCTGACTTTC
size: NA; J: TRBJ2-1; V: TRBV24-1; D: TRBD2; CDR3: CATSATSGISSNEQFF; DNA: TGTGCCACCAGTGCGACTAGCGGGATCTCAAGCAATGAGCAGTTCTTC
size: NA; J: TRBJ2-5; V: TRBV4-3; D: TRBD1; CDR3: CASSQDLTGLEETQYF; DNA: TGCGCCAGCAGCCAAGATTTGACAGGGCTTGAAGAGACCCAGTACTTC
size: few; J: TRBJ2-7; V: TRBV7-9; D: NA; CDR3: CASSSNNGEQYF; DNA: TGTGCCAGCAGCTCGAACAATGGCGAGCAGTACTTC
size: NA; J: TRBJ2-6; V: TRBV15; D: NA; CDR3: CATSSQDSGANVLTF; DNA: TGTGCCACCAGCAGCCAGGACTCTGGGGCCAACGTCCTGACTTTC
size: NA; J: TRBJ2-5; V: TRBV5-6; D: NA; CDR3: CASSSWLFQETQYF; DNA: TGTGCCAGCAGCTCATGGCTCTTCCAAGAGACCCAGTACTTC
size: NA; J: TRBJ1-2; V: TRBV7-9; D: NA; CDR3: CASSLVGTAGDGYTF; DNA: TGTGCCAGCAGCTTAGTCGGGACGGCGGGGGATGGCTACACCTTC
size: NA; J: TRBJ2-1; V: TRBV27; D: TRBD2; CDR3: CASSSTSGRVWFYNEQFF; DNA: TGTGCCAGCAGTTCGACTAGCGGGAGAGTATGGTTCTACAATGAGCAGTTCTTC
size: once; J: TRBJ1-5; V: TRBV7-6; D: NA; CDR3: CASSFLPWTQDSNQPQHF; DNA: TGTGCCAGCAGCTTCCTACCTTGGACACAAGATAGCAATCAGCCCCAGCATTTT
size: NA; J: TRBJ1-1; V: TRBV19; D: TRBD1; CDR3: CATNRGNTEAFF; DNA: TGTGCCACTAACAGGGGAAACACTGAAGCTTTCTTT
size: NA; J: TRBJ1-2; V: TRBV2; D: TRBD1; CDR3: CASVQGQGAYGYTF; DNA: TGTGCCAGCGTGCAGGGACAGGGGGCCTATGGCTACACCTTC
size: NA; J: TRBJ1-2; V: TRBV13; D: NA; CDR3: CASSERGPAYGYTF; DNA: TGTGCCAGCAGCGAAAGGGGTCCCGCTTATGGCTACACCTTC
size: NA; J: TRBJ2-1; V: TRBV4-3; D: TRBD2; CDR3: CASSFGTSGYNEQFF; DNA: TGCGCCAGCAGCTTTGGGACTAGCGGTTACAATGAGCAGTTCTTC
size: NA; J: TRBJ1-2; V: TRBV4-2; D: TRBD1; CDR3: CASSQKGQENLYGYTF; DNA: TGTGCCAGCAGCCAGAAGGGACAGGAGAACTTGTATGGCTACACCTTC
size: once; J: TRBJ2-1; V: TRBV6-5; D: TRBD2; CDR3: CASSSPRTRQNNEQFF; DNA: TGTGCCAGCAGTTCCCCCCGGACTAGACAGAACAATGAGCAGTTCTTC
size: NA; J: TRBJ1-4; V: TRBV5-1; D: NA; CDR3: CASSLGQGNEKLFF; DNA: TGCGCCAGCAGCTTGGGGCAGGGGAATGAAAAACTGTTTTTT
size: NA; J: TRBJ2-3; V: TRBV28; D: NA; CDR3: CASSFNSPGTDTQYF; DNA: TGTGCCAGCAGTTTTAATTCTCCCGGGACAGATACGCAGTATTTT
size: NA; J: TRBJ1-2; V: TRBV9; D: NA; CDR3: CASNPSLDRKDGYTF; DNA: TGTGCCAGCAACCCATCACTCGACAGAAAGGATGGCTACACCTTC
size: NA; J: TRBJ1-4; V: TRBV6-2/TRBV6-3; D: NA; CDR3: CASSPGTSMHPNEKLFF; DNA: TGTGCCAGCAGCCCTGGGACTTCAATGCACCCCAATGAAAAACTGTTTTTT
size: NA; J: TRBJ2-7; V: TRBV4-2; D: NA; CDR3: CASSQGGNSYEQYF; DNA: TGTGCCAGCAGCCAAGGCGGGAACTCCTACGAGCAGTACTTC
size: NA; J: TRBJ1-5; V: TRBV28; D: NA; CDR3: CASSLQGGGYSNQPQHF; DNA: TGTGCCAGCAGTTTGCAGGGAGGGGGGTATAGCAATCAGCCCCAGCATTTT
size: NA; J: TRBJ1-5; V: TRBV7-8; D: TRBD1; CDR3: CASNPTGLGQPQHF; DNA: TGTGCCAGCAACCCGACAGGGTTAGGTCAGCCCCAGCATTTT
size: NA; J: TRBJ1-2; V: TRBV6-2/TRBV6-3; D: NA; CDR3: CASSYISGALGYGYTF; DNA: TGTGCCAGCAGTTACATTTCAGGGGCGCTGGGATATGGCTACACCTTC
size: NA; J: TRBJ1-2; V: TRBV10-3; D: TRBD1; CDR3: CAIRRLSGTGDYGYTF; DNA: TGTGCCATCAGACGATTGTCCGGGACAGGGGACTATGGCTACACCTTC
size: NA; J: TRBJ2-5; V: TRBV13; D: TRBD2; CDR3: CASSREGGVQETQYF; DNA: TGTGCCAGCAGTCGAGAGGGAGGGGTACAAGAGACCCAGTACTTC
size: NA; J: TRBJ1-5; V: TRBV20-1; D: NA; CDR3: CSASVRSGAISREPQHF; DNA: TGCAGTGCTAGTGTACGGTCAGGGGCTATATCGAGGGAGCCCCAGCATTTT
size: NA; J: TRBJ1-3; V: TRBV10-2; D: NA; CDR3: CASSDSWTTGNTIYF; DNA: TGCGCCAGCAGTGACTCCTGGACAACTGGAAACACCATATATTTT
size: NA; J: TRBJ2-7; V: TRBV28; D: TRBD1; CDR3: CASRQGGSSYEQYF; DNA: TGTGCCAGCCGACAGGGGGGGAGCTCCTACGAGCAGTACTTC
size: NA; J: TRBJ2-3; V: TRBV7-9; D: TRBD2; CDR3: CASSLGLAGVADTQYF; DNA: TGTGCCAGCAGCTTGGGACTAGCGGGAGTCGCAGATACGCAGTATTTT
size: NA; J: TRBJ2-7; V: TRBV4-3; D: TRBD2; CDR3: CASSRWTSGIDEQYF; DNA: TGCGCCAGCAGCCGCTGGACTAGCGGGATTGACGAGCAGTACTTC
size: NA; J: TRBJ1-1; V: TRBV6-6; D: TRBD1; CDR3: CASSTGVRTEAFF; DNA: TGTGCCAGCAGTACAGGGGTTAGGACTGAAGCTTTCTTT
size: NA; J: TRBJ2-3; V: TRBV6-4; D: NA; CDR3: CASSRFGVGGTDTQYF; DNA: TGTGCCAGCAGTCGGTTCGGGGTCGGAGGCACAGATACGCAGTATTTT
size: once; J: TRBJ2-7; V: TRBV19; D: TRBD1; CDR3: CASSSGTAVYEQYF; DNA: TGTGCCAGTAGTTCCGGGACAGCTGTCTACGAGCAGTACTTC
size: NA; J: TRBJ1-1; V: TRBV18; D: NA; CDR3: CASSPQGHQNTEAFF; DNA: TGTGCCAGCTCCCCTCAGGGACATCAGAACACTGAAGCTTTCTTT
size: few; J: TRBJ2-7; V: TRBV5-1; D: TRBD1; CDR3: CASSLAWGQGYEQYF; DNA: TGCGCCAGCAGCTTGGCCTGGGGACAGGGCTACGAGCAGTACTTC
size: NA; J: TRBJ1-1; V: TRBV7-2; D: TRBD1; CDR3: CASSPRQGGIYTEAFF; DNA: TGTGCCAGCAGCCCGAGACAGGGGGGGATTTACACTGAAGCTTTCTTT
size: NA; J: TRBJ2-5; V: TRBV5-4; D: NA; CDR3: CASSFLAGGGETQYF; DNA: TGTGCCAGCAGCTTTCTAGCTGGGGGCGGAGAGACCCAGTACTTC
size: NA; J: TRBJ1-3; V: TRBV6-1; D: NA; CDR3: CASSEIGNTIYF; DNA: TGTGCCAGCAGTGAAATCGGGAACACCATATATTTT
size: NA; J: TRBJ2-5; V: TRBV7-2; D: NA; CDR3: CASSAQLAGETQYF; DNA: TGTGCCAGCAGCGCCCAACTAGCTGGGGAGACCCAGTACTTC
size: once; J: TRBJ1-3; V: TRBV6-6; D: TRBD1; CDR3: CASSAGTDGNTIYF; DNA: TGTGCCAGCAGCGCCGGGACAGATGGAAACACCATATATTTT
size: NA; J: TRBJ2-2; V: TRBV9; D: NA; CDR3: CASSPASDTGELFF; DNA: TGTGCCAGCAGCCCTGCTAGCGACACCGGGGAGCTGTTTTTT
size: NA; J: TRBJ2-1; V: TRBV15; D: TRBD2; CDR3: CATSRSLAGDYNEQFF; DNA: TGTGCCACCAGCAGATCACTAGCGGGGGACTACAATGAGCAGTTCTTC
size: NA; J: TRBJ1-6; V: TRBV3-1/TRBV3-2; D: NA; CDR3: CASSQDRSTPLHF; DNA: TGTGCCAGCAGCCAAGATCGGTCGACACCCCTCCACTTT
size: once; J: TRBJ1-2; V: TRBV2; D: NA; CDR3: CASSPTLTGSQSGYTF; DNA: TGTGCCAGCAGTCCCACTCTAACAGGGAGCCAGAGTGGCTACACCTTC
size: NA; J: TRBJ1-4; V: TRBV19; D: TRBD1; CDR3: CASSLFGPGTGTPTNEKLFF; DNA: TGTGCCAGTAGTCTTTTTGGGCCCGGGACAGGGACCCCAACTAATGAAAAACTGTTTTTT
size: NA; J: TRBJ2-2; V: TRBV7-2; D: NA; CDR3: CASSPLPNTGELFF; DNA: TGTGCCAGCAGCCCCCTACCGAACACCGGGGAGCTGTTTTTT
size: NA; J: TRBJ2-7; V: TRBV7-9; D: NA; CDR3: CASSLRELTYEQYF; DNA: TGTGCCAGCAGCTTAAGAGAGTTAACCTACGAGCAGTACTTC
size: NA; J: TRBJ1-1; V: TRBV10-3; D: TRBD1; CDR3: CAISESMSDRANTEAFF; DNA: TGTGCCATCAGTGAGTCGATGTCTGACAGGGCGAACACTGAAGCTTTCTTT
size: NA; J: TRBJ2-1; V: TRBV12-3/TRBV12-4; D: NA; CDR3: CASRPSQGEQFF; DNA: TGTGCCAGCAGACCTTCCCAGGGAGAGCAGTTCTTC
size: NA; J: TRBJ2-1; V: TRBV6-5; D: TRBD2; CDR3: CASSLSGYPYNEQFF; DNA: TGTGCCAGCAGTCTTAGCGGGTACCCCTACAATGAGCAGTTCTTC
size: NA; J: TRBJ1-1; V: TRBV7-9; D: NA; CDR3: CASSGGATDTEAFF; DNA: TGTGCCAGCAGCGGAGGGGCTACGGACACTGAAGCTTTCTTT
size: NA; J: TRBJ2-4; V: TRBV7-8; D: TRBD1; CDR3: CASSPFGTGALAKNIQYF; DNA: TGTGCCAGCAGCCCCTTTGGGACAGGGGCATTAGCCAAAAACATTCAGTACTTC
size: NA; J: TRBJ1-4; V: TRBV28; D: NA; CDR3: CASSPTGRGDEKLFF; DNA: TGTGCCAGCAGTCCCACAGGGAGGGGGGATGAAAAACTGTTTTTT